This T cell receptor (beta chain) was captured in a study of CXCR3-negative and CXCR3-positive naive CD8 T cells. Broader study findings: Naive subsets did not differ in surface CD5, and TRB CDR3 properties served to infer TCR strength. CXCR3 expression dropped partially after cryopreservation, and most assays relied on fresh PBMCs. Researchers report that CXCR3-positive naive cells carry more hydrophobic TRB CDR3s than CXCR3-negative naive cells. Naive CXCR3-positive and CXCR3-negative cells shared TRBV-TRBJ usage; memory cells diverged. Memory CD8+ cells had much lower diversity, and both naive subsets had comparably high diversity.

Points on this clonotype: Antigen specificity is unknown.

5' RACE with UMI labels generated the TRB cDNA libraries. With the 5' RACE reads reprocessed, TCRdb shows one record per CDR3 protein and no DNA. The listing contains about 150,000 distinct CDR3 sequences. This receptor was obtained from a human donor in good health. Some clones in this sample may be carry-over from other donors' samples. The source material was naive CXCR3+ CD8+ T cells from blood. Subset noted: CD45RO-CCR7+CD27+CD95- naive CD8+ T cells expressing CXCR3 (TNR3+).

The CDR3 spells CASSFYGSDSGNTIYF. This chain links TRBV5-1 with TRBJ1-3. Per the germline V gene, CDR1 is SGHRS and CDR2 is YFSETQ. The CDR3 totals 16 residues.